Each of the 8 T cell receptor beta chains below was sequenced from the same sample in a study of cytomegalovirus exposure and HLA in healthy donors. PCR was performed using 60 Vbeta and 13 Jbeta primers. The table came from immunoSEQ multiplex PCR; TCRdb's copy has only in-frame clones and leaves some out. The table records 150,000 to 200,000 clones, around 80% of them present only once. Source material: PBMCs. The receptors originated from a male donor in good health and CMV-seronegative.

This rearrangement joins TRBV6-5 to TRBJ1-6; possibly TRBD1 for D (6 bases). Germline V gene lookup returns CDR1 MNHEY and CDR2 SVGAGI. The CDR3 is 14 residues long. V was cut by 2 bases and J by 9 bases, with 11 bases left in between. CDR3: CASSYTGSGSPLHF. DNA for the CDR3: TGTGCCAGCAGTTACACAGGGAGTGGTTCACCCCTCCACTTT.

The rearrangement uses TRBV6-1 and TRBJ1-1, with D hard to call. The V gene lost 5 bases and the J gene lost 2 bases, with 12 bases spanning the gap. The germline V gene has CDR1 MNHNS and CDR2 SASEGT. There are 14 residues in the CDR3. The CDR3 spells CASSPWRVNTEAFF. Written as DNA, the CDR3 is TGTGCCAGCAGTCCCTGGAGGGTTAACACTGAAGCTTTCTTT.

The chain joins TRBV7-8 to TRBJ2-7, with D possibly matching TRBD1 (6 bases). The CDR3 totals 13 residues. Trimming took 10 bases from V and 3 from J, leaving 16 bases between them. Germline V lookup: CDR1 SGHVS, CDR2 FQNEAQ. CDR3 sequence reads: CATETGHDYEQYF. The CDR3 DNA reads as TGTGCCACCGAGACGGGACACGACTACGAGCAGTACTTC.

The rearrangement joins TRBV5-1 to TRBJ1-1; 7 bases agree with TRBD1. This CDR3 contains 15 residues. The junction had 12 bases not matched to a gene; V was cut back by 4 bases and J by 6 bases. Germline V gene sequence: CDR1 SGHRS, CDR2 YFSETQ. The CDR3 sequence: CASSVPQGRGAEAFF. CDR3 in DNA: TGCGCCAGCAGCGTACCACAGGGGCGAGGGGCTGAAGCTTTCTTT.

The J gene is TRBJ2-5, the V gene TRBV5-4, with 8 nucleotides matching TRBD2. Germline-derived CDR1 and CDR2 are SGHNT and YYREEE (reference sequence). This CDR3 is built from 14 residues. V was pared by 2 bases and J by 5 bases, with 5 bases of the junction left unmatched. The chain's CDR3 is CASSFSGGRETQYF. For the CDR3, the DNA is TGTGCCAGCAGCTTTTCGGGGGGGAGGGAGACCCAGTACTTC.

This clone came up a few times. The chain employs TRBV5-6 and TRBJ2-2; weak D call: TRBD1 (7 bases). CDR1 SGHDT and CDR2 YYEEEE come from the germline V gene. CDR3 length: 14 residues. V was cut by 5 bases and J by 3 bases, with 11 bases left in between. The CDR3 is CASSAGQYTGELFF. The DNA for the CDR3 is TGTGCCAGCAGTGCGGGACAGTACACCGGGGAGCTGTTTTTT.

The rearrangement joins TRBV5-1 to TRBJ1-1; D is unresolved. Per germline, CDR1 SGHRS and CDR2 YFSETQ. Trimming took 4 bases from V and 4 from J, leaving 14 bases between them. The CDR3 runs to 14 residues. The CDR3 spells CASSTTTGVTEAFF. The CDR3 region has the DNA TGCGCCAGCAGCACGACAACCGGGGTCACTGAAGCTTTCTTT.

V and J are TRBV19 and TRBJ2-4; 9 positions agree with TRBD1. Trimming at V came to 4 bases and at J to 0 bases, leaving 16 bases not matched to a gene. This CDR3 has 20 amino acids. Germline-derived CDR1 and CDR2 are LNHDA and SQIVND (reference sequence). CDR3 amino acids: CASSTRGQGLLRLAKNIQYF. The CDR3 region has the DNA TGTGCCAGTAGTACGAGAGGACAGGGGCTACTAAGGCTAGCCAAAAACATTCAGTACTTC.